Below, 27 T cell receptor beta chains from the same sample are listed, as sequenced in a study of OX40 agonist ivuxolimab in advanced cancers. The method was immunoSEQ multiplex PCR; TCRdb's version includes in-frame clones alone and lacks a portion of them. The sample includes about 72,000 clones, 85% to 90% of them seen just once. The sample was CD4+ or CD8+ T cells sorted from blood, taken in a trial of the OX40 agonist ivuxolimab. The receptors were gathered from an adult with an advanced solid tumor such as melanoma, head and neck, liver or kidney cancer.

V and J are TRBV30 and TRBJ1-2, with D possibly being TRBD1 (5 bases). From germline, CDR1 is GTSNPN and CDR2 SVGIG (reference sequence). The CDR3 length is 13 residues. Trimming pared 1 base from V and 2 bases from J, leaving 8 bases between. Here the CDR3 reads CAWSEGENYGYTF. The DNA for the CDR3 is TGTGCCTGGAGTGAAGGGGAGAACTATGGCTACACCTTC.

To note about this clone: One end of the junction does not line up with germline, which may come from a read error. The rearrangement joins TRBV7-8 to TRBJ1-2; the D is unclear. CDR3 length equals 13 residues. Germline V lookup: CDR1 SGHVS, CDR2 FQNEAQ. CDR3 protein: CVSSLRVAYGYTF. CDR3 bases: TGTGTCAGCAGCCTGCGGGTGGCCTATGGCTACACCTTC.

The V call is TRBV2, the J call TRBJ2-7; tentatively, D is TRBD1 (6 bases). Germline V gene lookup returns CDR1 SNHLY and CDR2 FYNNEI. The CDR3 runs to 14 residues. Trimming stripped 8 bases from V and 2 bases from J, with 16 bases between. CDR3 amino acids: CASYPAQGTYEQYF. The CDR3 bases are TGTGCCAGCTACCCGGCCCAGGGGACCTACGAGCAGTACTTC.

The chain uses TRBV7-9 and TRBJ1-3; D gene unclear. The CDR3 length is 15 residues. CDR1 SEHNR and CDR2 FQNEAQ come from the germline V gene (reference sequence). V lost 11 bases and J 0 bases, leaving 17 bases between the germline ends. The CDR3: CAGRSSAGSGNTIYF. The CDR3 DNA reads as TGTGCCGGACGGTCGTCCGCGGGCTCTGGAAACACCATATATTTT. The full variable domain, rest sourced from reference TRBV7-9 and TRBJ1-3, is DTGVSQNPRHKITKRGQNVTFRCDPISEHNRLYWYRQTLGQGPEFLTYFQNEAQLEKSRLLSDRFSAERPKGSFSTLEIQRTEQGDSAMYLCAGRSSAGSGNTIYFGEGSWLTVV.

The gene calls are TRBV28 and TRBJ1-2; 7 bases line up with TRBD1. V lost 4 bases to trimming and J lost 5 bases; unmatched junction nucleotides: 1. CDR1 and CDR2 from the germline V gene are MDHEN and SYDVKM. CDR3 length: 12 amino acids. The CDR3 bases are TGTGCCAGCAGTTCGGGACAGTATGGCTACACCTTC. Its protein is CASSSGQYGYTF.

The rearrangement links TRBV7-9 to TRBJ2-2; 7 bases line up with TRBD2. Germline V CDR1 and CDR2: SEHNR, FQNEAQ (reference sequence). The trim removed 5 bases at V and 2 bases at J, leaving 8 bases unmatched. There are 16 residues in the CDR3. The CDR3, as DNA: TGTGCCAGCAGCGGGCGCGGGGGTCCTAACACCGGGGAGCTGTTTTTT. Amino acid sequence: CASSGRGGPNTGELFF.

This chain links TRBV6-1 with TRBJ2-5; the match to TRBD2 covers 8 bases. Per the germline V gene, CDR1 is MNHNS and CDR2 is SASEGT. The J segment lost 5 bases and the V segment lost 2 bases, leaving 4 bases of the junction unmatched. The length of the CDR3 is 14 residues. The CDR3 sequence: CASSEISGGETQYF. DNA of the CDR3: TGTGCCAGCAGTGAAATCTCGGGGGGGGAGACCCAGTACTTC.

CDR3 coding DNA: TGCGCCAGCAGCTTGGAAGGGAGGCCGATAGACTGGGAGCCGAACACTGAAGCTTTCTTT. Amino acid sequence: CASSLEGRPIDWEPNTEAFF. The chain uses TRBV5-1 and TRBJ1-1; D remains ambiguous. Germline V gene lookup returns CDR1 SGHRS and CDR2 YFSETQ. The CDR3 extends over 20 amino acids. V shed 0 bases and J shed 1 base, with 25 bases lying between them.

J is TRBJ2-2 and V is TRBV6-1; possible D gene TRBD2, 5 bases. Germline CDR1 is MNHNS and CDR2 is SASEGT. The CDR3 loop spans 14 amino acids. Trimming pared 6 bases from V and 4 bases from J, leaving 12 bases between. Here the CDR3 reads CASSRTGSTGELFF. The CDR3 nucleotides read TGTGCCAGCAGCCGGACTGGGAGCACCGGGGAGCTGTTTTTT.

This chain uses TRBV27 with TRBJ2-1, with D perhaps assigned TRBD1 or TRBD2 (5 bases each). This CDR3 has 18 residues. Trimming pared 4 bases from V and 0 bases from J, leaving 19 bases between. Germline loops: CDR1 MNHEY, CDR2 SMNVEV (reference sequence). This chain's CDR3 is CASSWGRLISSSYNEQFF. In nucleotides, the CDR3 is TGTGCCAGCAGTTGGGGACGGCTTATTAGTAGCTCCTACAATGAGCAGTTCTTC.

This rearrangement joins TRBV23-1 to TRBJ2-1; D is perhaps TRBD1 (6 bases). TRBV23-1 counts as an open reading frame of uncertain function. This CDR3 is 15 amino acids long. V lost 0 bases and J lost 5, with 11 bases in between. The CDR3 sequence is CASSQSRQENNEQFF. The CDR3 DNA reads TGCGCCAGCAGTCAATCAAGACAGGAGAACAATGAGCAGTTCTTC.

The CDR3 DNA reads as TGTGCCAGCAGCCCCCAGGATGGTGAAAAACTGTTTTTT. Its protein product is CASSPQDGEKLFF. This rearrangement joins TRBV9 to TRBJ1-4, with D hard to call. V lost 4 bases and J lost 7, with 11 bases in between. CDR3 length: 13 amino acids. Germline CDR1 reads SGDLS; CDR2 reads YYNGEE.

The chain links TRBV9 to TRBJ2-3; TRBD2 matches at 8 bases. The germline gives CDR1 SGDLS, CDR2 YYNGEE. The J segment lost 3 bases and the V segment lost 3 bases, leaving 6 bases of the junction unmatched. This CDR3 is built from 15 residues. The CDR3 nucleotides read TGTGCCAGCAGCGCCCAGGGCGGGGGGACAGATACGCAGTATTTT. Translating gives CASSAQGGGTDTQYF.

This clone was seen only once. The CDR3 spells CASGQENEKLFF. The CDR3, as DNA: TGTGCCAGCGGGCAGGAGAATGAAAAACTGTTTTTT. V is TRBV7-9 and J is TRBJ1-4, with no clear D. Trimming cost V 8 bases and J 5 bases, with 9 bases left between them. This CDR3 region has 12 residues. Per germline, CDR1 SEHNR and CDR2 FQNEAQ (reference sequence).

This rearrangement joins TRBV6-1 to TRBJ1-6; D remains ambiguous. V lost 0 bases, J lost 0 bases, and 9 bases lay in between. The CDR3 extends over 17 amino acids. CDR1 and CDR2 (germline): MNHNS, SASEGT. The CDR3 is CASSEAEGSSYNSPLHF. The CDR3 DNA follows: TGTGCCAGCAGTGAAGCGGAAGGGAGCTCCTATAATTCACCCCTCCACTTT.

The J gene is TRBJ1-5, the V gene TRBV27; D gene ambiguous. Germline values: CDR1 MNHEY, CDR2 SMNVEV (reference sequence). This CDR3 is 12 amino acids long. The V and J ends lost 3 bases and 6 bases respectively, with 6 bases between them. The CDR3: CASSFWGQPQHF. CDR3 bases: TGTGCCAGCAGTTTTTGGGGTCAGCCCCAGCATTTT.

The chain joins TRBV28 to TRBJ2-5; a possible D gene is TRBD2 (5 bases). Per germline, CDR1 MDHEN and CDR2 SYDVKM. The germline V and J ends were trimmed by 3 bases and 5 bases, with 16 bases remaining between them. CDR3 length: 15 amino acids. The CDR3 here is CASSLPLAGTETQYF. In DNA, the CDR3 is TGTGCCAGCAGTTTGCCCCTCGCGGGCACCGAGACCCAGTACTTC.

DNA for the CDR3: TGTGCCAGCAGCCCGGAAGGATCAGGGTTTGGGCGCAATCAGCCCCAGCATTTT. It encodes CASSPEGSGFGRNQPQHF. The rearrangement links TRBV5-8 to TRBJ1-5; a weak D match, TRBD1 (5 bases). The CDR3 loop spans 18 amino acids. Germline CDR1 SGHTS, CDR2 YDEGEE. Between the trimmed V and J ends, which lost 4 bases and 2 bases, there was a span of 22 bases.

This chain joins TRBV4-1 and TRBJ1-5; a possible D gene is TRBD1 (5 bases). V shed 0 bases and J shed 5 bases, with 8 bases lying between them. CDR1 is MGHRA and CDR2 is YSYEKL in the germline V gene. This CDR3 spans 14 amino acids. This chain's CDR3 is CASSQDGRDQPQHF. For the CDR3, the DNA is TGCGCCAGCAGCCAAGATGGCAGGGATCAGCCCCAGCATTTT.

The count of this clone is one. The chain links TRBV7-2 to TRBJ2-3; 9 bases are shared with TRBD2. CDR3 length: 15 amino acids. J was trimmed by 5 bases and V by 6 bases; bases with no gene match: 9. The germline CDR1 and CDR2 sequences are SGHTA and FQGNSA. CDR3 region: CASRWGGRAEDTQYF. CDR3 coding DNA: TGTGCCAGCAGATGGGGCGGGAGGGCCGAAGATACGCAGTATTTT.

The rearrangement links TRBV11-2 to TRBJ1-5, with D perhaps TRBD1 (5 bases). The CDR3 covers 15 residues. Germline assignment: CDR1 SGHAT and CDR2 FQNNGV. The V and J ends lost 6 bases and 4 bases respectively, with 16 bases between them. CDR3 nucleotide sequence: TGTGCCAGCAGGCCTTCGGCGGGGGAAAATCAGCCCCAGCATTTT. It yields the protein CASRPSAGENQPQHF.

This clone was detected only once. The J gene is TRBJ1-5, the V gene TRBV5-1, with TRBD1 as a possible D gene (5 bases). Deletions cut 0 bases from V and 0 bases from J, with 10 bases between. CDR3 length equals 16 residues. The germline CDR1 and CDR2 sequences are SGHRS and YFSETQ. CDR3 amino acids: CASSLEAGSSNQPQHF. The CDR3 nucleotides are TGCGCCAGCAGCTTGGAGGCAGGGAGTAGCAATCAGCCCCAGCATTTT.

The rearrangement joins TRBV11-1 to TRBJ2-3; weak D call: TRBD2 (6 bases). Trimming cost V 8 bases and J 2 bases, with 11 bases left between them. CDR1 SGHAT and CDR2 FQDESV come from the germline V gene (reference sequence). This CDR3 spans 13 amino acids. CDR3: CASGGTYTDTQYF. The CDR3 nucleotides are TGTGCCAGCGGGGGGACGTACACAGATACGCAGTATTTT. The full variable domain, its missing parts supplied by reference TRBV11-1 and TRBJ2-3, is EAEVAQSPRYKITEKSQAVAFWCDPISGHATLYWYRQILGQGPELLVQFQDESVVDDSQLPKDRFSAERLKGVDSTLKIQPAELGDSAMYLCASGGTYTDTQYFGPGTRLTVL.

The chain has TRBV11-2 and TRBJ1-1, with D tentatively TRBD1 (5 bases). V was clipped by 5 bases and J by 3 bases, with 16 bases between them. The germline gives CDR1 SGHAT, CDR2 FQNNGV. The CDR3 sequence is 15 residues long. CDR3 loop: CASSTRAGVYTEAFF. The CDR3 DNA follows: TGTGCCAGCAGCACCCGGGCGGGGGTGTACACTGAAGCTTTCTTT.

The chain is built from TRBV11-1 and TRBJ2-1; TRBD2 matches at 13 bases. This CDR3 has 16 residues. The germline gives CDR1 SGHAT, CDR2 FQDESV (reference sequence). V was pared by 4 bases and J by 6 bases, with 6 bases of the junction left unmatched. CDR3 sequence reads: CASSSELAGGANEQFF. CDR3 nucleotide sequence: TGTGCCAGCAGCTCCGAACTAGCGGGGGGGGCCAATGAGCAGTTCTTC.

This chain connects TRBV7-8 to TRBJ1-2, with 8 bases lining up with TRBD1. This CDR3 has 15 residues. CDR1 is SGHVS and CDR2 is FQNEAQ in the germline V gene. Trimming at V came to 1 base and at J to 0 bases, leaving 1 base not matched to a gene. The chain's CDR3 is CASSLGQGTNYGYTF. As DNA, the CDR3 is TGTGCCAGCAGCTTAGGACAGGGGACTAACTATGGCTACACCTTC. The whole variable domain, filled in from reference TRBV7-8 and TRBJ1-2, reads GAGVSQSPRYKVAKRGQDVALRCDPISGHVSLFWYQQALGQGPEFLTYFQNEAQLDKSGLPSDRFFAERPEGSVSTLKIQRTQQEDSAVYLCASSLGQGTNYGYTFGSGTRLTVV.

The rearrangement joins TRBV29-1 to TRBJ2-5; 9 bases agree with TRBD1. CDR1 and CDR2 (germline): SQVTM, ANQGSEA. The CDR3 consists of 15 residues. After removal of 1 base from V and 5 bases from J, the junction contained 8 bases not matched to a gene. The chain's CDR3 is CSVEARTGDGETQYF. CDR3 sequence (DNA): TGCAGCGTTGAAGCTAGGACAGGGGACGGGGAGACCCAGTACTTC.